This T cell receptor (beta chain) emerged from a study of long-term antiretroviral therapy in people with HIV. Sequencing relied on immunoSEQ assay v3.0, run at survey level. Clones were read by immunoSEQ multiplex PCR, and TCRdb kept only the in-frame ones, dropping some. The data show roughly 42,000 clones, with around nine tenths seen just once and about 5% held by the top ten. Trimming stripped 3 bases from V and 5 bases from J, with 11 bases between. The CDR3 runs to 14 residues. Germline values: CDR1 SGHAT, CDR2 FQNNGV. V is TRBV11-2 and J is TRBJ1-3, with a possible D match to TRBD1 (6 bases). Sequenced here: unsorted PBMCs, sampled 0.1 years before starting antiretroviral therapy. The clonotype comes from a woman aged 45-59 years with HIV. This CDR3 is CASSFVQGRNTIYF. The CDR3 coding sequence is TGTGCCAGCAGCTTCGTCCAGGGGAGAAACACCATATATTTT.